The next 28 T cell receptor beta chains were all read from a single sample in a study of T cell repertoires in cytomegalovirus infection (dated by TCRdb to between 2018 and 2021). TCRdb records Illumina HiSeq 1500 as the sequencer. TCRdb passed the public sequencing reads through fastp at Q25 and MiXCR, retaining productive beta sequences. Entries are consolidated by CDR3 protein sequence, retaining the most common genes and DNA. The sample table contains roughly 990,000 distinct CDR3 sequences; only one count was recorded for approximately 30% of them. The ten largest account for around 15% of the sample. Per the publication, the treatment or condition label means: in vitro stimulation with specific CMV peptide epitopes to enrich CMV-specific T cells. These TCRs are of unknown antigen specificity. The sequencing used cultured CD8+ T cells from PBMCs, collected from culture after CMV antigen stimulation. The receptor source for this set is a human donor in good health (CMV status not recorded). Some clones in this sample may be carry-over from other donors' samples.

This clonotype was seen once. The rearrangement joins TRBV4-3 to TRBJ2-3; D possibly corresponds to TRBD2 (6 bases). This CDR3 has 17 amino acids. Germline CDR1 reads LGHNA; CDR2 reads YSLEER. V lost 6 bases, J lost 3 bases, and 22 bases lay in between. CDR3: CASSQKLRDLATDTQYF. The CDR3 nucleotides read TGCGCCAGCAGTCAAAAGCTGCGGGACTTAGCGACAGATACGCAGTATTTT.

In its sample, this clonotype was seen many times. J is TRBJ1-2 and V is TRBV7-2; 11 bases agree with TRBD1. The V segment lost 4 bases and the J segment 6 bases; nucleotides outside the gene matches: 7. The germline gives CDR1 SGHTA, CDR2 FQGNSA. The CDR3 runs 15 residues. CDR3 in amino acids: CASSSGQGASHGYTF. CDR3 bases: TGTGCCAGCAGCTCCGGACAGGGGGCAAGTCATGGCTACACCTTC.

The chain is built from TRBV27 and TRBJ1-2; no firm D call. From germline, CDR1 is MNHEY and CDR2 SMNVEV (reference sequence). Trimming cost V 2 bases and J 3 bases, with 13 bases left between them. The CDR3 covers 15 residues. CDR3: CASSLPLDVDYGYTF. The CDR3 DNA sequence: TGTGCCAGCAGTTTACCCTTGGACGTAGACTATGGCTACACCTTC.

The chain combines TRBV15 with TRBJ1-5; TRBD1 agrees at 7 bases. The V gene's germline CDR1 is LNHNV and CDR2 YYDKDF (reference sequence). CDR3 length equals 15 residues. V dropped 3 bases and J dropped 3; count of bases not matched to a gene: 5. Here the CDR3 DNA reads TGTGCCACCAGCAGCTGGGACAGCTCCAATCAGCCCCAGCATTTT. Residues: CATSSWDSSNQPQHF.

This clonotype showed up many times. The chain uses TRBV7-9 and TRBJ2-3; D perhaps matches TRBD1 (5 bases). Germline V gene data show CDR1 as SEHNR and CDR2 as FQNEAQ (reference sequence). With 4 bases removed from V and 2 bases from J, the gap between germline ends came to 10 bases. This CDR3 is 14 amino acids long. CDR3 residues: CASSSGSDTDTQYF. CDR3 coding DNA: TGTGCCAGCAGCTCAGGGTCAGACACAGATACGCAGTATTTT. The complete variable domain, with remaining parts taken from reference TRBV7-9 and TRBJ2-3, reads DTGVSQNPRHKITKRGQNVTFRCDPISEHNRLYWYRQTLGQGPEFLTYFQNEAQLEKSRLLSDRFSAERPKGSFSTLEIQRTEQGDSAMYLCASSSGSDTDTQYFGPGTRLTVL.

This chain joins TRBV3-1 and TRBJ1-2; the D is unclear. The CDR3 is made up of 13 amino acids. Germline-derived CDR1 and CDR2 are LGHDT and YNNKEL (reference sequence). Trimming removed 0 bases from V and 4 bases from J, with 6 bases in between. DNA of the CDR3: TGTGCCAGCAGCCAAGAGTCAGCCTATGGCTACACCTTC. Translation: CASSQESAYGYTF.

V is TRBV15 and J is TRBJ1-5; D remains ambiguous. Trimming took off 3 bases at V and 0 bases at J, with 18 bases between the two ends. The length of the CDR3 is 18 residues. The germline CDR1 and CDR2 sequences are LNHNV and YYDKDF (reference sequence). The CDR3 spells CATSRSRSIVYSNQPQHF. CDR3 in DNA: TGTGCCACCAGCAGGTCGCGGAGTATTGTTTATAGCAATCAGCCCCAGCATTTT.

This rearrangement joins TRBV12-3 or TRBV12-4 to TRBJ1-2, with D unresolved. Trimming removed 7 bases from V and 7 bases from J, with 19 bases in between. The CDR3 has 14 amino acids. CDR3 in amino acids: CASTPPPGIGGYTF. The CDR3 DNA reads as TGTGCCAGCACCCCCCCACCGGGGATTGGTGGCTACACCTTC.

V and J are TRBV19 and TRBJ2-1; perhaps TRBD2 as D (6 bases). From germline, CDR1 is LNHDA and CDR2 SQIVND (reference sequence). The CDR3 sequence is 11 residues long. V was clipped by 7 bases and J by 15 bases, with 16 bases between them. CDR3 residues: CASTGGLSVFF. The CDR3 coding sequence is TGTGCCAGTACCGGGGGTCTCTCGGTGTTCTTC.

This clonotype was observed a few times. V is TRBV7-9 and J is TRBJ2-7; 10 bases fit TRBD1. The ends lost 4 bases at V and 2 bases at J; junction bases unmatched: 5. The V gene's germline CDR1 is SEHNR and CDR2 FQNEAQ (reference sequence). The CDR3 is 15 residues long. The CDR3 sequence is CASSSPDRGAYEQYF. The CDR3 bases are TGTGCCAGCAGCTCCCCGGACAGGGGGGCCTACGAGCAGTACTTC.

A remark on this clonotype: At one of its ends the junction is not consistent with the germline gene, which may arise from a read error. For the CDR3, the DNA is TGTGCCAGTAGTTTAGAGGATGCTAGCACAGATACGCAGTATTTT. Residues: CASSLEDASTDTQYF. The rearrangement joins TRBV19 to TRBJ2-3; no firm D call. The germline gives CDR1 LNHDA, CDR2 SQIVND (reference sequence). The CDR3 is 15 amino acids.

This clonotype has only one observation. The chain is built from TRBV6-2 or TRBV6-3 and TRBJ2-3; tentatively, D is TRBD1 (7 bases). V lost 2 bases to trimming and J lost 4 bases, with 10 bases between them. Germline-derived CDR1 and CDR2 are MNHEY and SVGEGT. The CDR3 spans 14 residues. For the CDR3, the DNA is TGTGCCAGCAGTTACATCAGGGGGGCAGATACGCAGTATTTT. Its protein is CASSYIRGADTQYF.

Ten or more counts support this clonotype. The chain is built from TRBV7-2 and TRBJ2-5; 10 nucleotides agree with TRBD1. Germline loops: CDR1 SGHTA, CDR2 FQGNSA. The CDR3 extends over 15 amino acids. The V segment lost 3 bases and the J segment 5 bases; nucleotides outside the gene matches: 6. The CDR3 DNA reads TGTGCCAGCAGCTTCCCCGACAGGGGGCTGGAGACCCAGTACTTC. This gives the protein CASSFPDRGLETQYF. Looking up the rest from reference TRBV7-2 and TRBJ2-5 gives the full variable domain: GAGVSQSPSNKVTEKGKDVELRCDPISGHTALYWYRQSLGQGLEFLIYFQGNSAPDKSGLPSDRFSAERTGGSVSTLTIQRTQQEDSAVYLCASSFPDRGLETQYFGPGTRLLVL.

This clonotype was seen a few times. The genes are TRBV5-1 and TRBJ2-1; tentatively, D is TRBD1 (6 bases). This CDR3 region has 14 residues. V was pared by 4 bases and J by 8 bases, with 16 bases between. Germline values: CDR1 SGHRS, CDR2 YFSETQ. CDR3 amino acids: CASSLLSGDDEQFF. In nucleotides, the CDR3 is TGCGCCAGCAGCCTTTTGTCAGGGGACGATGAGCAGTTCTTC. The entire variable domain, with the rest obtained from reference TRBV5-1 and TRBJ2-1, is as follows: KAGVTQTPRYLIKTRGQQVTLSCSPISGHRSVSWYQQTPGQGLQFLFEYFSETQRNKGNFPGRFSGRQFSNSRSEMNVSTLELGDSALYLCASSLLSGDDEQFFGPGTRLTVL.

This clonotype has more than one count but fewer than ten. The chain joins TRBV27 to TRBJ1-2; tentative D call: TRBD1 (5 bases). V was trimmed by 4 bases and J by 2 bases, leaving 11 bases between them. Germline V gene sequence: CDR1 MNHEY, CDR2 SMNVEV (reference sequence). The CDR3 covers 14 residues. In nucleotides, the CDR3 is TGTGCCAGCAGTTACGGGACCTCAAACTATGGCTACACCTTC. This translates into CASSYGTSNYGYTF.

This clonotype has just a few counts. The V gene is TRBV28, the J gene TRBJ2-4; TRBD1 might be the D (7 bases). Germline V gives CDR1 MDHEN, CDR2 SYDVKM. This CDR3 contains 17 residues. V lost 8 bases and J 4 bases, leaving 24 bases between the germline ends. The DNA of the CDR3 is TGTGCCAGCCACAAGGGCGCGGCAGGGGGGACTAAAAACATTCAGTACTTC. It encodes CASHKGAAGGTKNIQYF.

This clonotype was recorded at least ten times. The chain has TRBV7-2 and TRBJ1-1; 7 bases are shared with TRBD1. The CDR3 covers 15 residues. Trimming removed 2 bases from V and 1 base from J; junction bases left unmatched: 4. Germline V gene sequence: CDR1 SGHTA, CDR2 FQGNSA. CDR3 bases: TGTGCCAGCAGCTTATCCCGGACAGGGAACACTGAAGCTTTCTTT. Its translation: CASSLSRTGNTEAFF.

The genes are TRBV6-8 and TRBJ2-7, with D perhaps TRBD1 or TRBD2 (5 bases each). The germline CDR1 and CDR2 sequences are MNHGY and SAAAGT. The V end was cut by 8 bases, the J end by 10 bases, with 18 bases between. The length of the CDR3 is 12 residues. DNA of the CDR3: TGTGCCAGCGGGGGTGGGGACCCCCTTCAGTACTTC. Translated, it gives CASGGGDPLQYF.

The V and J genes are TRBV19 and TRBJ2-1; D perhaps matches TRBD2 (6 bases). The CDR3 is 13 amino acids. The V end lost 10 bases, the J end lost 7 bases, and 17 bases lay between the germline ends. The germline V gene encodes CDR1 LNHDA and CDR2 SQIVND (reference sequence). This CDR3 reads CATRREGGNEQFF. Here the CDR3 DNA reads TGTGCCACCAGGAGGGAAGGAGGGAATGAGCAGTTCTTC.

This sequence joins TRBV5-4 and TRBJ1-1; a possible D gene is TRBD1 (5 bases). In germline, CDR1 is SGHNT, CDR2 YYREEE (reference sequence). The CDR3 runs to 17 residues. Trimming removed 4 bases from V and 0 bases from J, with 19 bases in between. The CDR3 DNA sequence: TGTGCCAGCAGCGTACCCCCGGGGGTCCGAGTGAACACTGAAGCTTTCTTT. As protein: CASSVPPGVRVNTEAFF.

As regards this clonotype: The junction does not match germline at one end; this may be a read error. V and J are TRBV6-2 or TRBV6-3 and TRBJ1-5; 7 bases are a match to TRBD1. The CDR3 sequence is 16 residues long. The germline gives CDR1 MNHEY, CDR2 SVGEGT. The CDR3 DNA follows: TGTGCCAGCAGTTACGGTGGCAGGGGGGGCAATCAGCACCAGCATTTT. Translating gives CASSYGGRGGNQHQHF.

The gene calls are TRBV6-2 or TRBV6-3 and TRBJ2-1, with 8 bases matching TRBD1. Germline CDR1 is MNHEY and CDR2 is SVGEGT. V lost 7 bases and J lost 4; bases outside the gene matches: 12. This CDR3 is built from 16 residues. This chain's CDR3 is CASISPPGGGYNEQFF. The CDR3 DNA sequence: TGTGCCAGCATTTCCCCCCCAGGGGGCGGGTACAATGAGCAGTTCTTC.

The chain employs TRBV15 and TRBJ2-1; 12 positions match TRBD2. This CDR3 is built from 14 residues. V dropped 2 bases and J dropped 10; count of bases not matched to a gene: 3. Germline CDR1 reads LNHNV; CDR2 reads YYDKDF (reference sequence). CDR3 protein: CATSRTGLAGEQFF. CDR3 coding DNA: TGTGCCACCAGCAGAACTGGACTAGCGGGGGAGCAGTTCTTC.

The CDR3 region is CSVIPGTGDYGYTF. CDR3 DNA: TGCAGCGTTATTCCAGGGACTGGGGACTATGGCTACACCTTC. The gene calls are TRBV29-1 and TRBJ1-2; D is perhaps TRBD1 (5 bases). V lost 5 bases, J lost 3 bases, and 16 bases lay in between. The CDR3 is made up of 14 amino acids. Germline V gene sequence: CDR1 SQVTM, CDR2 ANQGSEA. The full variable domain, rest sourced from reference TRBV29-1 and TRBJ1-2, is SAVISQKPSRDICQRGTSLTIQCQVDSQVTMMFWYRQQPGQSLTLIATANQGSEATYESGFVIDKFPISRPNLTFSTLTVSNMSPEDSSIYLCSVIPGTGDYGYTFGSGTRLTVV.

This clonotype was picked up a small number of times. The rearrangement joins TRBV19 to TRBJ1-5; D possibly corresponds to TRBD1 (6 bases). The V gene lost 5 bases and the J gene lost 0 bases, with 11 bases spanning the gap. Per germline, CDR1 LNHDA and CDR2 SQIVND (reference sequence). The CDR3 has 15 residues. CDR3 DNA sequence: TGTGCCAGTAGTGGGCCAGGGGTTAGCAATCAGCCCCAGCATTTT. Translating gives CASSGPGVSNQPQHF.

This clonotype was counted only a few times. The chain uses TRBV5-1 and TRBJ1-2, with D hard to call. Trimming stripped 2 bases from V and 2 bases from J, with 16 bases between. The CDR3 sequence is 16 residues long. CDR1 is SGHRS, CDR2 YFSETQ, per germline. CDR3 coding DNA: TGCGCCAGCAGCTTCATCGGCAGTCCTCTAAACTATGGCTACACCTTC. Translation gives CASSFIGSPLNYGYTF.

V gene TRBV27 combines with J gene TRBJ2-7; 12 bases align to TRBD1. V was clipped by 6 bases and J by 5 bases; unmatched bases: 5. The CDR3 extends over 14 amino acids. Germline V lookup: CDR1 MNHEY, CDR2 SMNVEV (reference sequence). For the CDR3, the DNA is TGTGCCAGCAGGGGACAGGGGGCGCTCGACGAGCAGTACTTC. Encoded protein: CASRGQGALDEQYF.

This clonotype appeared a few times. The chain couples TRBV27 to TRBJ1-2, with TRBD1 identical over 9 bases. The germline gives CDR1 MNHEY, CDR2 SMNVEV (reference sequence). This CDR3 is 15 amino acids long. V gave up 4 bases and J gave up 2 bases; unmatched junction bases: 5. This CDR3 is CASSSRDRANYGYTF. DNA for the CDR3: TGTGCCAGCAGTTCACGGGACAGGGCGAACTATGGCTACACCTTC.